The rows below give T cell receptor beta chains drawn from one sample of a study of T cell repertoires in cytomegalovirus infection. The antigens of these receptors remain unknown. TCRdb redid the calling of the reads with MiXCR, one entry per CDR3 protein. The sample lists about 310,000 distinct CDR3 sequences; roughly 25% were seen once. This sample comprised cultured PBMCs, obtained from culture after CMV antigen stimulation. All receptors derive from a human donor in good health (CMV status not recorded). Some clones in this sample may be carry-over from other donors' samples. CDR3s include the opening cysteine and the closing phenylalanine or tryptophan. The order of the fields is V gene, clone size, CDR3 protein. Expanded clones are given a class, and other clones once, few, many or no size at all.

v_call: TRBV6-2/TRBV6-3; clone_size: NA; cdr3_aa: CATTGLAFVEQYF
v_call: TRBV11-3; clone_size: many; cdr3_aa: CASSSQGNTEAFF
v_call: TRBV25-1; clone_size: NA; cdr3_aa: CASSEAGTVYGYTF
v_call: TRBV6-2/TRBV6-3; clone_size: NA; cdr3_aa: CASSYAIAVTSNEQFF
v_call: TRBV19; clone_size: NA; cdr3_aa: CASSDRGTYGYTF
v_call: TRBV7-2; clone_size: few; cdr3_aa: CASASLGSGREQYF
v_call: TRBV7-2; clone_size: few; cdr3_aa: CASSLVGRATDTQYF
v_call: TRBV20-1; clone_size: NA; cdr3_aa: CSAGGTGDQFF
v_call: TRBV7-9; clone_size: NA; cdr3_aa: CASSLASVVNSPLHF
v_call: TRBV12-3/TRBV12-4; clone_size: few; cdr3_aa: CASSFSGRLRPDIQYF
v_call: TRBV25-1; clone_size: few; cdr3_aa: CASEGHPSTEAFF
v_call: TRBV7-2; clone_size: NA; cdr3_aa: CASSFVGSDTDTQYF
v_call: TRBV7-2; clone_size: NA; cdr3_aa: CASSFTSGRPTDTQYF
v_call: TRBV7-2; clone_size: few; cdr3_aa: CASSLARGGYEQYF
v_call: TRBV7-2; clone_size: few; cdr3_aa: CASTELRGSTYEQFF
v_call: TRBV19; clone_size: few; cdr3_aa: CASRQGATGNTIYF
v_call: TRBV6-1; clone_size: few; cdr3_aa: CASSSELAGGTQYF
v_call: TRBV10-3; clone_size: NA; cdr3_aa: CAIRRGLGNSPLHF
v_call: TRBV10-1; clone_size: NA; cdr3_aa: CASRVNRDLHNEQFF
v_call: TRBV10-2; clone_size: NA; cdr3_aa: CASKGGLNTGELFF
v_call: TRBV20-1; clone_size: NA; cdr3_aa: CSAGLADSYEQYF
v_call: TRBV6-2/TRBV6-3; clone_size: NA; cdr3_aa: CASSYPSGRAGGFYNEQFF
v_call: TRBV7-2; clone_size: many; cdr3_aa: CASSPPRAVLSGADTQYF
v_call: TRBV6-4; clone_size: NA; cdr3_aa: CASSVDLYNEQFF
v_call: TRBV7-3; clone_size: few; cdr3_aa: CASSFGQGQTQYF
v_call: TRBV20-1; clone_size: NA; cdr3_aa: CSAFSGLDTQYF
v_call: TRBV6-5; clone_size: few; cdr3_aa: CASSVGQDAYEQYF
v_call: TRBV6-5; clone_size: few; cdr3_aa: CASSYSSTGANYGYTF
v_call: TRBV19; clone_size: few; cdr3_aa: CASSREGLAGEYEQYF
v_call: TRBV19; clone_size: NA; cdr3_aa: CASSISGWGYEQYF
v_call: TRBV6-1; clone_size: NA; cdr3_aa: CASTKGAGTGELFF
v_call: TRBV27; clone_size: NA; cdr3_aa: CASSSSGGAGKNIQYF
v_call: TRBV7-2; clone_size: many; cdr3_aa: CASSLGASGSFTDTQYF
v_call: TRBV7-3; clone_size: few; cdr3_aa: CASPGTSGSRTDTQYF
v_call: TRBV20-1; clone_size: NA; cdr3_aa: CSARDKRERDTQYF
v_call: TRBV4-3; clone_size: NA; cdr3_aa: CASSQGDRGHSTDTQYF
v_call: TRBV7-7; clone_size: many; cdr3_aa: CASSLERGEKLFF
v_call: TRBV7-9; clone_size: many; cdr3_aa: CASSLNREHPEAFF
v_call: TRBV5-1; clone_size: NA; cdr3_aa: CASRKLGTSGNEQFF
v_call: TRBV7-2; clone_size: NA; cdr3_aa: CASSPPGRNEQFF
v_call: TRBV10-3; clone_size: NA; cdr3_aa: CAIRGTLETQYF
v_call: TRBV7-6; clone_size: NA; cdr3_aa: CASSLVGVRETQYF
v_call: TRBV28; clone_size: NA; cdr3_aa: CASSRSKSGANVLTF
v_call: TRBV25-1; clone_size: few; cdr3_aa: CASSDERDRSPLHF
v_call: TRBV4-1; clone_size: few; cdr3_aa: CASSQMTGGPNEKLFF
v_call: TRBV9; clone_size: few; cdr3_aa: CASSADSFLSGNTIYF
v_call: TRBV9; clone_size: NA; cdr3_aa: CASSVDQSTDTQYF
v_call: TRBV7-2; clone_size: many; cdr3_aa: CASSLELAGHNEQFF
v_call: TRBV11-2; clone_size: NA; cdr3_aa: CASSLTGTSETSTDTQYF
v_call: TRBV12-3/TRBV12-4; clone_size: few; cdr3_aa: CASSRRTSTGELFF
v_call: TRBV7-8; clone_size: many; cdr3_aa: CASSLGTGVVSPLHF
v_call: TRBV20-1; clone_size: NA; cdr3_aa: CSAGRSGADTQFF
v_call: TRBV20-1; clone_size: NA; cdr3_aa: CSASQGNYGYTF
v_call: TRBV11-2; clone_size: NA; cdr3_aa: CASSPGPDDQGTQYF
v_call: TRBV27; clone_size: few; cdr3_aa: CASSLRGTNSGNTIYF
v_call: TRBV6-5; clone_size: NA; cdr3_aa: CASSEDGSLYNEQFF
v_call: TRBV7-3; clone_size: few; cdr3_aa: CASSLSGGGRAGPVRREQYF
v_call: TRBV15; clone_size: few; cdr3_aa: CATSRVLAGNNEQFF